These 3 T cell receptor beta chains came from one sample sequenced in a study of CD8+ T cells in alopecia areata. The sequencing template was cDNA reverse transcribed from extracted RNA. Sequenced by immunoSEQ multiplex PCR; TCRdb stores in-frame clones only, minus some. The table records about 180,000 clones, approximately 70% of them present only once. The sample in question was CD8+ T cells sorted from blood, obtained at week 0. The receptors originated from a human donor with alopecia areata.

The V and J genes are TRBV27 and TRBJ1-5; possibly TRBD1 for D (5 bases). Germline loops: CDR1 MNHEY, CDR2 SMNVEV (reference sequence). The CDR3 extends over 14 amino acids. Trimming stripped 6 bases from V and 0 bases from J, with 9 bases between. The CDR3 nucleotides read TGTGCCAGCAGGGCAGGGTATAGCAATCAGCCCCAGCATTTT. Protein sequence: CASRAGYSNQPQHF.

This chain uses TRBV29-1 with TRBJ2-7, with 12 bases aligning to TRBD1. The V and J ends lost 7 bases and 5 bases, in that order; junction bases with no gene match: 9. There are 14 residues in the CDR3. Germline assignment: CDR1 SQVTM and CDR2 ANQGSEA. CDR3 amino acids: CSAGGGTGGNEQYF. The CDR3 nucleotides are TGCAGCGCCGGTGGGGGGACAGGGGGCAACGAGCAGTACTTC.

The chain combines TRBV4-1 with TRBJ2-1, with D perhaps TRBD2 (5 bases). The germline V gene has CDR1 MGHRA and CDR2 YSYEKL. The CDR3 is made up of 11 amino acids. V shed 4 bases and J shed 10 bases, with 8 bases lying between them. The CDR3 nucleotides are TGCGCCAGCAGCCGGTCGGGGGAGCAGTTCTTC. This gives the protein CASSRSGEQFF.